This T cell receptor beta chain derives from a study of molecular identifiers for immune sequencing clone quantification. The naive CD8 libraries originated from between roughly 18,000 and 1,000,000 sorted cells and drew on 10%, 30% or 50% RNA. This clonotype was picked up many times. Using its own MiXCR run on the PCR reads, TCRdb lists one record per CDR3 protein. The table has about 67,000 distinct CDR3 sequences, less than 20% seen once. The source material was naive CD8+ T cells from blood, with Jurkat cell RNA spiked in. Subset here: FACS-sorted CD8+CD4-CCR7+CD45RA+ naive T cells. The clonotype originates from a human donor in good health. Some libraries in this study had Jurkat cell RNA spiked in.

CDR3 sequence: CASSLWQETQYF. CDR3 DNA sequence: TGTGCCAGCAGCCTATGGCAGGAGACCCAGTACTTC. J is TRBJ2-5 and V is TRBV7-6; D gene ambiguous. The CDR3 is 12 residues long. Germline CDR1 is SGHVS and CDR2 is FNYEAQ. Trimming pared 5 bases from V and 5 bases from J, leaving 9 bases between.